This T cell receptor (beta chain) was obtained from a study of blood T cell repertoires in COVID-19. As for the study in general: Whether acute or convalescent, the COVID-19 samples came from the United States, Italy and Spain. T cells, B-cell-depleted T cells, or PBMCs supplied cDNA or gDNA.

As processed by the authors: Amplification with reference gene primers provided the estimates of nucleated cell counts. Profiling relied on immunoSEQ multiplex PCR, and the TCRdb table lists in-frame clones only, not all of them. V, J and clone size are taken as reported in that table, and D and trimming were inferred from the DNA itself. The profile covers roughly 230,000 clones, with about 83% appearing a single time and 4% taken by the ten largest. Trimming cost V 0 bases and J 2 bases, with 12 bases left between them. The CDR3 spans 16 residues. Per germline, CDR1 SGHDT and CDR2 YYEEEE. Sequenced input: peripheral blood. The origin of this receptor is a man aged 45 to 65 with acute or convalescent COVID-19. The chain carries TRBV5-6 and TRBJ2-1, with D perhaps TRBD1 (6 bases). The CDR3 here is CASSLALGATYNEQFF. The CDR3 DNA follows: TGTGCCAGCAGCTTGGCCTTGGGGGCTACCTACAATGAGCAGTTCTTC.